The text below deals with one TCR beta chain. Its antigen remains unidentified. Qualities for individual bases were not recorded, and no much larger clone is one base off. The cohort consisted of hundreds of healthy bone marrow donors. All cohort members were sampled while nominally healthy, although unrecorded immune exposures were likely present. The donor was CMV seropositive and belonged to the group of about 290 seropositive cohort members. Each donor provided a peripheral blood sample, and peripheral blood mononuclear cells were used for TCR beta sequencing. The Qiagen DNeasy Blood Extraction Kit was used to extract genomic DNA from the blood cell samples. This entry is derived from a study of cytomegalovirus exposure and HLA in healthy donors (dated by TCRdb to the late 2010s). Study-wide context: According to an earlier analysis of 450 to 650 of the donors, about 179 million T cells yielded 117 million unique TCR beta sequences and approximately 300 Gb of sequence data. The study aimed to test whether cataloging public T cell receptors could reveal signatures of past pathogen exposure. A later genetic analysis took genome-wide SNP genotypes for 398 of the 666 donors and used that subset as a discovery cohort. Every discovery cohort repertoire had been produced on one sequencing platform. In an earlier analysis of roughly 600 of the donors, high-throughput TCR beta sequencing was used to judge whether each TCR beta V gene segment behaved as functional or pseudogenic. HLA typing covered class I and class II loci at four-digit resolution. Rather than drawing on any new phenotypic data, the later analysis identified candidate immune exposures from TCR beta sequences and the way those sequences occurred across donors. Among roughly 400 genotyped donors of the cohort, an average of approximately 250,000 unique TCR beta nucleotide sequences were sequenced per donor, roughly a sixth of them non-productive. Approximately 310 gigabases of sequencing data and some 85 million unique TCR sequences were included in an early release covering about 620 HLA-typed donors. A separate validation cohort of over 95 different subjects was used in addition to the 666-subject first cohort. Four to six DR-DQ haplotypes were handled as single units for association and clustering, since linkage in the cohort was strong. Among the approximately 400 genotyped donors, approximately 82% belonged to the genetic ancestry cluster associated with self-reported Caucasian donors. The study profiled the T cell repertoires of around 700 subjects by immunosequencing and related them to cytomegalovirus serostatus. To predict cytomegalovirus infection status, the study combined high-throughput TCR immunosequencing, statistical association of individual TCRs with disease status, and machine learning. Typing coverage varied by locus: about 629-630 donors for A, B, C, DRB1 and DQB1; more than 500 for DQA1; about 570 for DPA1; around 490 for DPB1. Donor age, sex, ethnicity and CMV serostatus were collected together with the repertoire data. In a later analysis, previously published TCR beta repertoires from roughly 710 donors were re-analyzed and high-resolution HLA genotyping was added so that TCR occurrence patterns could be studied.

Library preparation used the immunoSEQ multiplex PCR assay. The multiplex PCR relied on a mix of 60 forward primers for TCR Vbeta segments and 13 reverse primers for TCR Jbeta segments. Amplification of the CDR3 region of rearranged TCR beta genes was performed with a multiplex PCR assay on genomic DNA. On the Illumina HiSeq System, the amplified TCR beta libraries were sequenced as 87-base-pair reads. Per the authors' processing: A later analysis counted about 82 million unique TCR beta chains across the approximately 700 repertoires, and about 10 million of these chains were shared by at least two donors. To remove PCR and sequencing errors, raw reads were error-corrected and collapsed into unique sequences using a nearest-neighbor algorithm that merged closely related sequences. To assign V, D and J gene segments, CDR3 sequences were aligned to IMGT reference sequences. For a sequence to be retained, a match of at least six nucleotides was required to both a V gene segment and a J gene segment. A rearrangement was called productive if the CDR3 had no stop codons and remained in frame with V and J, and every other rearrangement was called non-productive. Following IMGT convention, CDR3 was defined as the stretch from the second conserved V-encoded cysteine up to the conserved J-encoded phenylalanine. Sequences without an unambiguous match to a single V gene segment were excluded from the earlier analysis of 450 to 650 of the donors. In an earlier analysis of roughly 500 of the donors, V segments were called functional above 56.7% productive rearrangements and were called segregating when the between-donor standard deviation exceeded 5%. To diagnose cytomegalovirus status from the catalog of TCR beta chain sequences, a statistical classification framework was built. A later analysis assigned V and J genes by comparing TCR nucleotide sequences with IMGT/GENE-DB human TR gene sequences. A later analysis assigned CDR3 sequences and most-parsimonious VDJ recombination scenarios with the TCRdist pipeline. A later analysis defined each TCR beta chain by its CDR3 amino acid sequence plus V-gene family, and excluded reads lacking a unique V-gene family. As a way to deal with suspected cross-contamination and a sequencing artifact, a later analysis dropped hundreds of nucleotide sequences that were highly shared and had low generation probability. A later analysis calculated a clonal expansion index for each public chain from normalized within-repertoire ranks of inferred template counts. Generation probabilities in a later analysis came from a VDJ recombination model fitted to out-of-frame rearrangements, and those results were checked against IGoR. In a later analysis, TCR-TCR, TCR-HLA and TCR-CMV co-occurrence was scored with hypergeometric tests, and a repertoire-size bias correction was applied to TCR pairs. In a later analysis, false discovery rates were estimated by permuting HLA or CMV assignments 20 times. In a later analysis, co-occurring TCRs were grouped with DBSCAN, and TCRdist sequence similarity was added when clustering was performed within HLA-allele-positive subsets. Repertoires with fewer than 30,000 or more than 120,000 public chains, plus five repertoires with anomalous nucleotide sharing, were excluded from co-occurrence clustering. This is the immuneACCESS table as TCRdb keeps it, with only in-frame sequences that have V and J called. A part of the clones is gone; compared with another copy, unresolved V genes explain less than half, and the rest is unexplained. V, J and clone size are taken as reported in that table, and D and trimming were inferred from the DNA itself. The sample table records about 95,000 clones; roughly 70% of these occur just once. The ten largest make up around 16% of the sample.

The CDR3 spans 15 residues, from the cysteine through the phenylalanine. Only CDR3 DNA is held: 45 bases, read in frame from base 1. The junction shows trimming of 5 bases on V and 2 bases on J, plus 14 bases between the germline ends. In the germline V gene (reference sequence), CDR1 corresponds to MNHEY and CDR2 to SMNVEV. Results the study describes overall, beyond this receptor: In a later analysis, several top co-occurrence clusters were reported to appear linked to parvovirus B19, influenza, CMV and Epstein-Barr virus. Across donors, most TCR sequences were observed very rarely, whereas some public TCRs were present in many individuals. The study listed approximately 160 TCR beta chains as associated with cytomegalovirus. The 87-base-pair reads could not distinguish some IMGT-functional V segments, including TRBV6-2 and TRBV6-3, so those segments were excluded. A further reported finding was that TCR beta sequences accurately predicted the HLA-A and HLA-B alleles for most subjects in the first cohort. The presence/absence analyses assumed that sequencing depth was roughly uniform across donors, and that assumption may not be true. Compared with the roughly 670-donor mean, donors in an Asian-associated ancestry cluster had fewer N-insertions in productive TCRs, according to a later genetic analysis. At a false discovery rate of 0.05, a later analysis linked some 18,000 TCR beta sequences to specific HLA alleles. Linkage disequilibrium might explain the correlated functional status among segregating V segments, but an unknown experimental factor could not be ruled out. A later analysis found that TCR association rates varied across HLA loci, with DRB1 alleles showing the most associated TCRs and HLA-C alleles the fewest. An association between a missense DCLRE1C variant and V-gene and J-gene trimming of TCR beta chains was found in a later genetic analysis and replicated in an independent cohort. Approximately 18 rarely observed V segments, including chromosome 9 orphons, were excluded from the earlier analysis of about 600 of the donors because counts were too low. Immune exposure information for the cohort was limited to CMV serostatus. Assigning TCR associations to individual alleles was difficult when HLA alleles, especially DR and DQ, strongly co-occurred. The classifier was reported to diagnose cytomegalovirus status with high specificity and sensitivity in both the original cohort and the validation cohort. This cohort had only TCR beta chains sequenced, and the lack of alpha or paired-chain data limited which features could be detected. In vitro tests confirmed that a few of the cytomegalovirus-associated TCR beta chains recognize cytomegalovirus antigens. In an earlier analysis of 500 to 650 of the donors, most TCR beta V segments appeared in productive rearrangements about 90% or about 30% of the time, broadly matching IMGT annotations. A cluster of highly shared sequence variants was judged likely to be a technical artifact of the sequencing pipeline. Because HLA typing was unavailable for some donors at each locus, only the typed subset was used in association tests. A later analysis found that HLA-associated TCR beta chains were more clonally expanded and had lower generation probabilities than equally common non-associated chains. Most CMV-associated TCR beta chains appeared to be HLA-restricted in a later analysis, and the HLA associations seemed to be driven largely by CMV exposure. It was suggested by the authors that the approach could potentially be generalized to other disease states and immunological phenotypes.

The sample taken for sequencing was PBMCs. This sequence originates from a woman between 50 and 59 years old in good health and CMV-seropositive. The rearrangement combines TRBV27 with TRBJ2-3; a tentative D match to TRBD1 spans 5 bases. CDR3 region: CASSPYGRDTDTQYF. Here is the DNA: TGTGCCAGCAGTCCGTATGGCAGGGACACAGATACGCAGTATTTT.